Each of the 24 T cell receptor beta chains below was sequenced from the same sample in a study of neurological immune-mediated disorders. MiXCR, run by TCRdb on the 5' RACE reads, gives a single entry per CDR3 protein. The table lists approximately 52,000 distinct CDR3 sequences, approximately 3.3% of them singletons, with 5.5% to 6% in the top ten. Sequenced sample: PBMCs. These receptors originate from a man between 40 and 49 years old with multiple sclerosis.

About this clonotype itself: One base away lies a much larger clone, so this may be a sequencing read error. The rearrangement joins TRBV18 to TRBJ2-3; D is uncertain. CDR3 length: 15 residues. Germline V gene sequence: CDR1 KGHSH, CDR2 LQKENI. The DNA for the CDR3 is TGTGTCAGCTCACCATTAGAATTTAGCACAGATACGCAGTATTTT. Translation: CVSSPLEFSTDTQYF.

This clonotype came up many times. The V and J genes are TRBV12-3 or TRBV12-4 and TRBJ2-3; TRBD1 aligns across 11 bases. J was trimmed by 1 base and V by 6 bases; bases with no gene match: 6. This CDR3 contains 16 residues. As DNA, the CDR3 is TGTGCCAGCAGCCCAGGACAGGGGGCCGGCACAGATACGCAGTATTTT. Its translation: CASSPGQGAGTDTQYF.

This clonotype has at least ten counts. The V and J genes are TRBV20-1 and TRBJ2-7; D possibly uses TRBD1 or TRBD2 (5 bases each). Trimming removed 2 bases from V and 0 bases from J, with 11 bases in between. Germline CDR1 is DFQATT and CDR2 is SNEGSKA (reference sequence). The CDR3 has 14 amino acids. CDR3 nucleotide sequence: TGCAGTGCTAGAAGGTGGGGGACCTCCTACGAGCAGTACTTC. This codes for CSARRWGTSYEQYF.

This clonotype was counted at least ten times. The V and J genes are TRBV4-1 and TRBJ1-2; no firm D call. Deletions cut 0 bases from V and 4 bases from J, with 15 bases between. Germline values: CDR1 MGHRA, CDR2 YSYEKL. The CDR3 consists of 16 residues. As DNA, the CDR3 is TGCGCCAGCAGCCAAGACTCCCCTCATCCCTTCTATGGCTACACCTTC. Translation: CASSQDSPHPFYGYTF.

Ten or more counts support this clonotype. The chain has TRBV11-2 and TRBJ2-7; no reliable D call. Trimming stripped 0 bases from V and 1 base from J, with 7 bases between. The CDR3 runs 14 residues. Germline V lookup: CDR1 SGHAT, CDR2 FQNNGV. For the CDR3, the DNA is TGTGCCAGCAGCTTAGATCGCATATCCTACGAGCAGTACTTC. It is translated as CASSLDRISYEQYF.

At least ten counts were recorded for this clonotype. The chain carries TRBV20-1 and TRBJ2-1; TRBD2 might be the D (5 bases). The CDR3 has 14 amino acids. CDR1 is DFQATT, CDR2 SNEGSKA, per germline (reference sequence). V lost 5 bases to trimming and J lost 7 bases, with 18 bases between them. CDR3 region: CSASPPSGVNEQFF. The CDR3 coding sequence is TGCAGTGCTTCTCCGCCATCCGGGGTGAATGAGCAGTTCTTC.

At least ten counts were recorded for this clonotype. The J gene is TRBJ2-1, the V gene TRBV11-2, with 9 bases fitting TRBD2. Germline CDR1 SGHAT, CDR2 FQNNGV. The junction had 12 bases not matched to a gene; V was cut back by 0 bases and J by 0 bases. The CDR3 consists of 20 residues. The CDR3 loop reads CASSLDSWGASGVSYNEQFF. CDR3 DNA: TGTGCCAGCAGCTTAGATTCATGGGGCGCTAGCGGGGTCTCCTACAATGAGCAGTTCTTC.

There are many counts of this clonotype. V gene TRBV3-1 combines with J gene TRBJ2-2, with TRBD1 matching 8 bases. There are 16 residues in the CDR3. CDR1 and CDR2 from the germline V gene are LGHDT and YNNKEL (reference sequence). V dropped 4 bases and J dropped 0; count of bases not matched to a gene: 4. The CDR3 loop is CASSPTGGTNTGELFF. CDR3 nucleotide sequence: TGTGCCAGCAGCCCCACAGGGGGAACGAACACCGGGGAGCTGTTTTTT. The whole variable domain, remainder taken from reference TRBV3-1 and TRBJ2-2, is DTAVSQTPKYLVTQMGNDKSIKCEQNLGHDTMYWYKQDSKKFLKIMFSYNNKELIINETVPNRFSPKSPDKAHLNLHINSLELGDSAVYFCASSPTGGTNTGELFFGEGSRLTVL.

The table lists this clonotype with many counts. This chain joins TRBV12-3 or TRBV12-4 and TRBJ2-5, with D hard to call. The CDR3 extends over 15 amino acids. The V and J ends lost 4 bases and 2 bases respectively, with 14 bases between them. DNA for the CDR3: TGTGCCAGCAGTTCAACCCGGGCCGTACAAGAGACCCAGTACTTC. Translating gives CASSSTRAVQETQYF.

At least ten counts were recorded for this clonotype. The chain links TRBV7-2 to TRBJ2-7; TRBD1 matches at 7 bases. Per germline, CDR1 SGHTA and CDR2 FQGNSA. Unmatched junction bases numbered 7, after V lost 11 bases and J lost 6 bases. The CDR3 length is 11 residues. Here the CDR3 DNA reads TGTGCCGGACTGAACAGGGGCGAGCAGTACTTC. This sequence encodes CAGLNRGEQYF.

This clonotype was recorded at least ten times. CDR3 nucleotides: TGTGCCAGCAGCCAATATGAGGGTCGGCCCCAGTACTTC. As protein: CASSQYEGRPQYF. This chain uses TRBV3-1 with TRBJ2-5, with a possible D match to TRBD2 (5 bases). The V and J ends lost 2 bases and 9 bases respectively, with 13 bases between them. Germline CDR1 reads LGHDT; CDR2 reads YNNKEL (reference sequence). CDR3 size: 13 residues.

In this sample, this clonotype turned up many times. The CDR3 here is CASSLGLAGQETQYF. The CDR3 coding sequence is TGTGCCAGCAGCCTTGGACTAGCGGGGCAAGAGACCCAGTACTTC. This rearrangement joins TRBV7-9 to TRBJ2-5, with 12 bases that match TRBD2. The J segment lost 2 bases and the V segment lost 5 bases, leaving 3 bases of the junction unmatched. Germline V gives CDR1 SEHNR, CDR2 FQNEAQ (reference sequence). The CDR3 totals 15 residues.

This clonotype was found many times. This chain uses TRBV3-1 with TRBJ1-6; TRBD1 aligns across 9 bases. The CDR3 has 15 amino acids. V shed 4 bases and J 9 bases; nucleotides not matched to a gene: 7. CDR1 is LGHDT, CDR2 YNNKEL, per germline (reference sequence). The CDR3 DNA follows: TGTGCCAGCAGCCTACAGGGACAGGGAGGTTCACCCCTCCACTTT. It codes for CASSLQGQGGSPLHF.

This clonotype was observed at least ten times. V is TRBV29-1 and J is TRBJ2-6; a weak D match, TRBD2 (5 bases). This CDR3 contains 14 residues. Trimming removed 3 bases from V and 4 bases from J, with 10 bases in between. Germline V gives CDR1 SQVTM, CDR2 ANQGSEA. CDR3 coding DNA: TGCAGCGTTGAGGGAGCGGAGGGGGCCAACGTCCTGACTTTC. Protein: CSVEGAEGANVLTF.

This clonotype appeared many times. This chain connects TRBV6-5 to TRBJ2-3, with TRBD1 matching 8 bases. Germline CDR1 and CDR2: MNHEY and SVGAGI. Trimming took 2 bases from V and 0 from J; bases not matched to a gene: 7. This CDR3 region has 17 residues. CDR3 coding DNA: TGTGCCAGCAGTTACGGACAGGGCGATTCTAGCACAGATACGCAGTATTTT. Its protein is CASSYGQGDSSTDTQYF.

Turning to this clonotype: With a much larger clone just one base away, this may be a read error. This rearrangement joins TRBV3-1 to TRBJ2-3; D not resolved. Germline V gene data show CDR1 as LGHDT and CDR2 as YNNKEL (reference sequence). This CDR3 contains 14 residues. The CDR3 sequence: CANSQVGSTDTQYF. In DNA, the CDR3 is TGTGCCAACAGCCAAGTGGGTTCTACAGATACGCAGTATTTT.

This clonotype showed up many times. J is TRBJ2-6 and V is TRBV20-1, with 8 nucleotides matching TRBD1. Germline CDR1 is DFQATT and CDR2 is SNEGSKA (reference sequence). The V and J ends lost 5 bases and 0 bases, in that order; junction bases with no gene match: 6. The CDR3 is 16 amino acids. CDR3 DNA: TGCAGTGCTCGGGACAGGCTAATCTCTGGGGCCAACGTCCTGACTTTC. Translation: CSARDRLISGANVLTF.

This clonotype was observed at least ten times. The chain couples TRBV27 to TRBJ2-7; D might be TRBD1 (5 bases). Germline V gene sequence: CDR1 MNHEY, CDR2 SMNVEV (reference sequence). Between the trimmed V and J ends, which lost 4 bases and 3 bases, there was a span of 13 bases. The CDR3 has 14 residues. The CDR3, as DNA: TGTGCCAGCAGTTGGCGACAGCCAGGCTACGAGCAGTACTTC. It encodes CASSWRQPGYEQYF.

This clonotype has at least ten counts. The rearrangement links TRBV3-1 to TRBJ2-1, with no clear D. The germline V gene encodes CDR1 LGHDT and CDR2 YNNKEL (reference sequence). The CDR3 sequence is 13 residues long. Trimming shortened V by 0 bases and J by 9 bases, and 9 bases separated the two germline ends. The CDR3 sequence: CASSQDLVAEQFF. The CDR3 region has the DNA TGTGCCAGCAGCCAAGATTTGGTCGCTGAGCAGTTCTTC.

This clonotype has a handful of counts. The chain recombines TRBV5-1 with TRBJ1-1; no definite D call. CDR1 SGHRS and CDR2 YFSETQ come from the germline V gene. The V and J ends lost 0 bases and 4 bases respectively, with 13 bases between them. The CDR3 sequence is 15 residues long. CDR3 residues: CASSLVSGVGTEAFF. CDR3 DNA: TGCGCCAGCAGCTTGGTGAGTGGGGTAGGCACTGAAGCTTTCTTT.

This clonotype was found many times. The genes are TRBV12-3 or TRBV12-4 and TRBJ1-2, with D possibly TRBD1 on 5 matching bases. Trimming cost V 5 bases and J 7 bases, with 11 bases left between them. This CDR3 is built from 12 residues. The CDR3, as DNA: TGTGCCAGCAGTCCCCAGGGTTTTGGCTACACCTTC. Its translation is CASSPQGFGYTF.

This clonotype appeared many times. The V gene is TRBV20-1, the J gene TRBJ2-1; TRBD1 agrees at 7 bases. Germline CDR1 is DFQATT and CDR2 is SNEGSKA (reference sequence). J lost 5 bases, V lost 5 bases, and 9 bases had no gene match. The CDR3 covers 14 residues. CDR3 protein: CSAASGTANNEQFF. The DNA for the CDR3 is TGCAGTGCTGCTTCCGGGACAGCAAACAATGAGCAGTTCTTC.

Many counts were recorded for this clonotype. V and J are TRBV5-1 and TRBJ1-6, with TRBD1 matching over 8 bases. The CDR3 contains 15 residues. Unmatched junction bases numbered 7, after V lost 1 base and J lost 10 bases. Germline CDR1 SGHRS, CDR2 YFSETQ. The CDR3 DNA is TGCGCCAGCAGCTTGAATGGACAGGGAGGGTCACCCCTCCACTTT. As protein: CASSLNGQGGSPLHF.

Many counts were recorded for this clonotype. The CDR3 spells CASSVVGIGYGYTF. As DNA, the CDR3 is TGTGCCAGCAGTGTCGTGGGGATCGGCTATGGCTACACCTTC. The genes are TRBV6-1 and TRBJ1-2, with D uncertain. Per germline, CDR1 MNHNS and CDR2 SASEGT. The V and J ends lost 4 bases and 4 bases respectively, with 13 bases between them. CDR3 size: 14 residues.